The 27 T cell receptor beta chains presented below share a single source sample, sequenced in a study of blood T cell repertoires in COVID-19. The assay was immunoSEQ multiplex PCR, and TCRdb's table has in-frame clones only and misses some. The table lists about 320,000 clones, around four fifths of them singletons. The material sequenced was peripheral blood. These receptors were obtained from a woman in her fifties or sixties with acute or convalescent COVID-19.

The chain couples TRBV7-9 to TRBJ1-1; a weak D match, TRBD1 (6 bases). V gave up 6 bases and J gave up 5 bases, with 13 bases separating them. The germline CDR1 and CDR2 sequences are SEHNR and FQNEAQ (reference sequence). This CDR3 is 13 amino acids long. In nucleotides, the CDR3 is TGTGCCAGCAGTTTTGCAGGGGAGACTGAAGCTTTCTTT. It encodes CASSFAGETEAFF.

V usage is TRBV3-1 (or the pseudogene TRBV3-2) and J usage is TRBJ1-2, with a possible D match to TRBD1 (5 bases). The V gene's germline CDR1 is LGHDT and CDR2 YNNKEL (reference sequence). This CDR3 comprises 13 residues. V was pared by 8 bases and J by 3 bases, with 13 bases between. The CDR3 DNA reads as TGTGCCAGCTGCGACAGTTTTGACTATGGCTACACCTTC. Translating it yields CASCDSFDYGYTF.

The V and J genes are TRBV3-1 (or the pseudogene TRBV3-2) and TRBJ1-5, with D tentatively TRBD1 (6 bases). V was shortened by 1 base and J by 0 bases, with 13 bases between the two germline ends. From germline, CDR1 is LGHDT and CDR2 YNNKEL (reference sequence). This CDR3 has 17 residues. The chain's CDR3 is CASSQGRGDYSNQPQHF. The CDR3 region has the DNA TGTGCCAGCAGCCAAGGAAGGGGGGACTATAGCAATCAGCCCCAGCATTTT.

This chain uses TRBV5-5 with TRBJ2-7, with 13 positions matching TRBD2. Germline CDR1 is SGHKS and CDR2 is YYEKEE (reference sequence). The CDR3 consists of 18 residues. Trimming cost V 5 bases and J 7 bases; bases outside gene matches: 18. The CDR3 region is CASSLGLAGEGRAREQYF. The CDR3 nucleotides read TGTGCCAGCAGTTTAGGACTAGCGGGAGAAGGGAGGGCCCGAGAGCAGTACTTC.

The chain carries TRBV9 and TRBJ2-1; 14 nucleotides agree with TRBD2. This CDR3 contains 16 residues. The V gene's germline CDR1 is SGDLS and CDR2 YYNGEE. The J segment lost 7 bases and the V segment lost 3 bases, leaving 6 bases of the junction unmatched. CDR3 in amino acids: CASSASGTSGRNEQFF. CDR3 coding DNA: TGTGCCAGCAGCGCTAGTGGGACTAGCGGGAGAAATGAGCAGTTCTTC.

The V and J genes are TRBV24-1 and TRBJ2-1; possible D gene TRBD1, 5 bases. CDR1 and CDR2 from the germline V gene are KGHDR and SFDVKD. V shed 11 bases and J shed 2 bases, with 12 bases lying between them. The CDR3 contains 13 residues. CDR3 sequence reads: CAISTDPYNEQFF. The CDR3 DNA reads TGTGCCATATCGACAGATCCCTACAATGAGCAGTTCTTC.

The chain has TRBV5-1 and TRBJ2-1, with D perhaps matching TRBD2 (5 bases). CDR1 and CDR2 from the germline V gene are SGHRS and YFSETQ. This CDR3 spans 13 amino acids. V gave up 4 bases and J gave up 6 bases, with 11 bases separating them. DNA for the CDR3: TGCGCCAGCAGCCGGGATCCAGGCAATGAGCAGTTCTTC. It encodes CASSRDPGNEQFF.

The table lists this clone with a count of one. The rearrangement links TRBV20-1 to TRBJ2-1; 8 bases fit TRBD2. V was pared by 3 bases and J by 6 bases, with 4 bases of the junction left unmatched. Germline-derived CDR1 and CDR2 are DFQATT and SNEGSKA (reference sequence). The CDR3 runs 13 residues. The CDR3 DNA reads TGCAGTGCTAGTGCGGGAGGTCGCAATGAGCAGTTCTTC. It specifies CSASAGGRNEQFF.

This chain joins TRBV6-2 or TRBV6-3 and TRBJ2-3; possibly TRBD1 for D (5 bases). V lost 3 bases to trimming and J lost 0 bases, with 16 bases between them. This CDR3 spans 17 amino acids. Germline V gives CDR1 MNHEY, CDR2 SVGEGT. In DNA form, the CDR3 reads TGTGCCAGCAGTTATAATGGCCCAGGGAAAAGCACAGATACGCAGTATTTT. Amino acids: CASSYNGPGKSTDTQYF.

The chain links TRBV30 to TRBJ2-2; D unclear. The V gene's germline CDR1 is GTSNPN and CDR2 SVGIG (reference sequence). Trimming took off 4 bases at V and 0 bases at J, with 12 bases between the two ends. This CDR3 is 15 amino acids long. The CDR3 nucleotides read TGTGCCTGGAATATCGTCCGCGCGAACACCGGGGAGCTGTTTTTT. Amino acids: CAWNIVRANTGELFF.

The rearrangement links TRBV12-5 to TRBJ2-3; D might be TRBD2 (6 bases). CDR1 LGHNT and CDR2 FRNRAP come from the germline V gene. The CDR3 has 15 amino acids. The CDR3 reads CASLGSGGVTDTQYF. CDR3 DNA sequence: TGTGCATCCCTGGGTAGCGGAGGGGTCACAGATACGCAGTATTTT.

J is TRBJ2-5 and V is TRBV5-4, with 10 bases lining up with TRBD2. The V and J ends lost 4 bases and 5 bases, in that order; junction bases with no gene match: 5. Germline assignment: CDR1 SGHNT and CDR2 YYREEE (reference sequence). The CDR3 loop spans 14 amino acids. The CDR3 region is CASSAAGGFETQYF. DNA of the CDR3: TGTGCCAGCAGCGCAGCGGGAGGGTTCGAGACCCAGTACTTC.

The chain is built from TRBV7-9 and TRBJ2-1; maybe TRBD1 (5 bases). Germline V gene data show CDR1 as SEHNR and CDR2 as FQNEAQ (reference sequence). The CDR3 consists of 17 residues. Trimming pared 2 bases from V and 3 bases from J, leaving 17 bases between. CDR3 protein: CASSLRSLSGRYNEQFF. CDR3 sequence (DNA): TGTGCCAGCAGCTTAAGGTCGTTGTCAGGGCGCTACAATGAGCAGTTCTTC.

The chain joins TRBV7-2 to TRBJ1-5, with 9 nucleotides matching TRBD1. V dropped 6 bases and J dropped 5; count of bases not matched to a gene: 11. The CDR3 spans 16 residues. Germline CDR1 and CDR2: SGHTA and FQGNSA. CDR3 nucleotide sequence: TGTGCCAGCAGTGCCCATACAGGGGGCCGGGATCAGCCCCAGCATTTT. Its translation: CASSAHTGGRDQPQHF.

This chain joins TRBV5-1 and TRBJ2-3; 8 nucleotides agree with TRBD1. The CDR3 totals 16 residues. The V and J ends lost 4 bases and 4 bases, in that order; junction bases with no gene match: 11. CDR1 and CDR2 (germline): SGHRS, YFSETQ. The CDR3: CASSQATGDGADTQYF. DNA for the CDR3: TGCGCCAGCAGCCAGGCGACAGGGGATGGCGCAGATACGCAGTATTTT.

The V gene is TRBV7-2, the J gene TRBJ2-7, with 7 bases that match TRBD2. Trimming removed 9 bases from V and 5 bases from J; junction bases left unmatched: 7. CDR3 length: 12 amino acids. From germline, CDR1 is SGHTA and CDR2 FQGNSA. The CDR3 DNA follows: TGTGCCAGTGAACCTAGCGGCCACGAGCAGTACTTC. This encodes CASEPSGHEQYF.

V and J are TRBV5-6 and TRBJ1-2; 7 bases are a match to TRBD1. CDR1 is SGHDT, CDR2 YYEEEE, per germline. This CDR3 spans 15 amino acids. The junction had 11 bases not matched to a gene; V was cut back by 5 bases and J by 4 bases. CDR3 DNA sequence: TGTGCCAGCAGAATCTTCCCAGGGGGAGCCTATGGCTACACCTTC. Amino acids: CASRIFPGGAYGYTF.

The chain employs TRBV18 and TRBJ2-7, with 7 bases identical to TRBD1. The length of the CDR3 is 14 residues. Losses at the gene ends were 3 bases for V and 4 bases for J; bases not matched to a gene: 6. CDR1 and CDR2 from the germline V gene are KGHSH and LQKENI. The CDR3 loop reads CASSPTTGPYEQYF. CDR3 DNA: TGTGCCAGCTCACCTACGACAGGGCCTTACGAGCAGTACTTC.

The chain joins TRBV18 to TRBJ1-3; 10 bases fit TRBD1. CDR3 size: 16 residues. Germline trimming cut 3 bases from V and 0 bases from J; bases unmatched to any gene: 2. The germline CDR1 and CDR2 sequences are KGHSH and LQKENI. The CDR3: CASSPTGGNSGNTIYF. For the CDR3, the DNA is TGTGCCAGCTCACCGACAGGGGGCAACTCTGGAAACACCATATATTTT.

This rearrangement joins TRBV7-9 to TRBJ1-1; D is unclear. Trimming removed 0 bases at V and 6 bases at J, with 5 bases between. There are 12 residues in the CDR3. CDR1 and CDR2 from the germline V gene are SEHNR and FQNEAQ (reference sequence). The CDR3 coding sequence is TGTGCCAGCAGCTTAGCAGGAGCTGAAGCTTTCTTT. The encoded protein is CASSLAGAEAFF.

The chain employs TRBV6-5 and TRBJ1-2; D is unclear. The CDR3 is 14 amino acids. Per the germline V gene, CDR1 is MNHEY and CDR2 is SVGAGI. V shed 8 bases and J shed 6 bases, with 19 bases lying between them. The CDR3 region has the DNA TGTGCCAGCGTTGTAGCAGATTCCTGGAATGGCTACACCTTC. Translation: CASVVADSWNGYTF.

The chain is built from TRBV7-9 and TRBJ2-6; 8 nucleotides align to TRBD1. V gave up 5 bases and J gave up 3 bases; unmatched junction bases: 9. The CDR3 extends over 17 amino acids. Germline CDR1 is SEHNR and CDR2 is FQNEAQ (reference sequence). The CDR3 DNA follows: TGTGCCAGCAGCACAGGACAGGGATCGATTGGGGCCAACGTCCTGACTTTC. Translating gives CASSTGQGSIGANVLTF.

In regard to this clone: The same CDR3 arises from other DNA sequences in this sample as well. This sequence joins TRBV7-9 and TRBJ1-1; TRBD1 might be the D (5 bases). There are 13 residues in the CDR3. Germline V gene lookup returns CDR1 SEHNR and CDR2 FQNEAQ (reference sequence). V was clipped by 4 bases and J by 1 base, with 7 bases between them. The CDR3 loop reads CASSSTGNTEAFF. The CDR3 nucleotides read TGTGCCAGCAGCTCCACAGGGAACACTGAAGCTTTCTTT. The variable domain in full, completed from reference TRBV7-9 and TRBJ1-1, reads DTGVSQNPRHKITKRGQNVTFRCDPISEHNRLYWYRQTLGQGPEFLTYFQNEAQLEKSRLLSDRFSAERPKGSFSTLEIQRTEQGDSAMYLCASSSTGNTEAFFGQGTRLTVV.

The CDR3 DNA follows: TGTGCCAGCAGCCAACAGATCTCTGGGGCCAACGTCCTGACTTTC. Its protein product is CASSQQISGANVLTF. The V call is TRBV3-1 (or the pseudogene TRBV3-2), the J call TRBJ2-6; unclear D gene. V lost 2 bases to trimming and J lost 0 bases, with 5 bases between them. Germline V gene lookup returns CDR1 LGHDT and CDR2 YNNKEL (reference sequence). The CDR3 totals 15 residues.

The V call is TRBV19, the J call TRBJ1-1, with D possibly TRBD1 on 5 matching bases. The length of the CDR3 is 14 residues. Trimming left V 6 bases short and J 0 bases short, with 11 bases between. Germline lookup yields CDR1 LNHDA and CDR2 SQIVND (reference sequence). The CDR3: CASSWGGVNTEAFF. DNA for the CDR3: TGTGCCAGTAGCTGGGGAGGGGTGAACACTGAAGCTTTCTTT.

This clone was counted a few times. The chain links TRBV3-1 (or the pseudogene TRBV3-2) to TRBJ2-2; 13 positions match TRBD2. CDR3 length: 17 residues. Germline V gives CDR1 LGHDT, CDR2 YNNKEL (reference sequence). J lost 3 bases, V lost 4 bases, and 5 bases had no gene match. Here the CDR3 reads CASSPGLAGEYTGELFF. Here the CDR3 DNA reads TGTGCCAGCAGCCCAGGACTAGCGGGGGAGTACACCGGGGAGCTGTTTTTT.

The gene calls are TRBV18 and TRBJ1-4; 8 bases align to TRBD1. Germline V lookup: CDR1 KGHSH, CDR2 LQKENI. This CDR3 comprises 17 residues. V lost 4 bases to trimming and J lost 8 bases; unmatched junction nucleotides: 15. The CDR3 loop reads CASSHSEATGAGEKLFF. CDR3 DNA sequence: TGTGCCAGCTCACACTCCGAGGCGACAGGGGCAGGAGAAAAACTGTTTTTT.